The T cell receptor beta chain described here comes from a study of vaccination effects on CD4 cells after COVID-19. Study context: After expansion with viral peptide pools in the ViraFEST assay, antigen-specific CD4+ T cells were sequenced.

Study-level findings and limits: Late post-vaccination, clones induced by infection and those induced by vaccine underwent marked clonal contraction. Convalescent patients were few in the study, and early post-infection timepoints were absent.

Isolating CD4+ T cells followed about 10 days of culture. It was two doses of either the BNT162b2 or mRNA-1273 vaccine that participants received. In the cultures, half the medium was exchanged for IL-2 medium on days 3 and 7. About this clone itself: The antigen is unknown.

Profiled with immunoSEQ multiplex PCR; TCRdb holds only in-frame clones, not every one. This table holds 50,000 to 60,000 clones, around 73% found once. Sequences were derived from CD4+ T cells from PBMCs cultured without peptide, sampled after COVID-19 vaccination. This receptor was taken from a human donor who received a COVID-19 vaccine.

CDR3 amino acids: CATSLLKDTQYF. For the CDR3, the DNA is TGTGCCACCAGCCTCCTCAAGGATACGCAGTATTTT. The chain joins TRBV15 to TRBJ2-3; D gene ambiguous. Germline CDR1 LNHNV, CDR2 YYDKDF (reference sequence). The CDR3 runs 12 residues. The ends were cut back, 5 bases at V and 6 bases at J, with 9 bases in the middle. The variable domain in full, with the rest retrieved from reference TRBV15 and TRBJ2-3, is DAMVIQNPRYQVTQFGKPVTLSCSQTLNHNVMYWYQQKSSQAPKLLFHYYDKDFNNEADTPDNFQSRRPNTSFCFLDIRSPGLGDTAMYLCATSLLKDTQYFGPGTRLTVL.